Listed below are T cell receptor beta chains from one sample, sequenced in a study of blood T cell repertoires in COVID-19. Profiled with immunoSEQ multiplex PCR; TCRdb holds only in-frame clones, not every one. The data contain some 260,000 clones, roughly four fifths of them singletons. Material: PBMCs or T cells enriched from blood (not recorded which). These receptors all come from a man aged 30-40 years with acute COVID-19. Each CDR3 is given with its conserved first and last residue. D genes are given only for firm matches. Clone size is not always given. Where it is, it says once, few, many or a class for expanded clones.

clone_size j_call v_call d_call cdr3_aa cdr3_nt
NA TRBJ2-5 TRBV7-3 TRBD2 CASSLIGSGRTQETQYF TGTGCCAGCAGCTTAATCGGGAGCGGGAGGACCCAAGAGACCCAGTACTTC
once TRBJ2-6 TRBV19 NA CASSKPQGLSGANVLTF TGTGCCAGTAGTAAGCCACAGGGATTGTCTGGGGCCAACGTCCTGACTTTC
once TRBJ1-1 TRBV7-6 NA CASSLAYRTERDTEAFF TGTGCCAGCAGCTTAGCGTACCGGACAGAGAGAGACACTGAAGCTTTCTTT
NA TRBJ1-2 TRBV19 NA CASRFRGEIYGYTF TGTGCCAGTAGATTCCGGGGAGAAATCTATGGCTACACCTTC
NA TRBJ2-1 TRBV9 TRBD2 CASSVGNSGGAYNEQLF TGTGCCAGCAGCGTTGGCAATAGCGGGGGGGCCTACAATGAGCAGCTCTTC
NA TRBJ2-3 TRBV24-1 NA CATSDGGADTQYF TGTGCCACCAGTGATGGCGGGGCAGATACGCAGTATTTT
NA TRBJ2-5 TRBV5-1 NA CASSLTGGSETQYF TGCGCCAGCAGCCTGACGGGGGGCTCCGAGACCCAGTACTTC
NA TRBJ1-1 TRBV5-6 NA CASSSVKSRTEEAFF TGTGCCAGCAGCTCCGTAAAGTCCAGGACAGAAGAAGCTTTCTTT
NA TRBJ1-5 TRBV5-8 NA CASSLLVPMSNQPQHF TGTGCCAGCAGCTTGCTGGTCCCTATGAGCAATCAGCCCCAGCATTTT
NA TRBJ1-4 TRBV5-8 NA CATSRREREKLFF TGTGCCACCAGTCGGAGGGAGAGGGAAAAACTGTTTTTT
NA TRBJ1-6 TRBV19 TRBD1 CASGPFRGRGDSPLHF TGTGCCAGTGGCCCCTTCAGGGGGCGCGGCGACTCACCCCTCCACTTT
NA TRBJ1-6 TRBV11-2 TRBD1 CASSSLRGNSPLHF TGTGCCAGCAGCTCACTCAGGGGGAATTCACCCCTCCACTTT
NA TRBJ1-2 TRBV29-1 NA CSAAGANYGYTF TGCAGCGCGGCCGGAGCAAACTATGGCTACACCTTC
NA TRBJ2-1 TRBV5-1 TRBD2 CASSLLAGGDEQFF TGTGCCAGCAGCCTGCTAGCGGGAGGGGATGAGCAGTTCTTC
NA TRBJ1-3 TRBV5-3 TRBD1 CARSPGQVGNTIYF TGTGCCAGAAGCCCAGGACAGGTGGGAAACACCATATATTTT
few TRBJ2-3 TRBV19 NA CASSDGTGVPDTQYF TGTGCCAGTAGTGATGGGACTGGGGTTCCAGATACGCAGTATTTT
NA TRBJ2-5 TRBV6-6 NA CASSNHLGGPRETQYF TGTGCCAGCAGTAATCATCTAGGGGGTCCGAGAGAGACCCAGTACTTC
NA TRBJ1-4 TRBV6-5 TRBD1 CASSFRTGRNEKLFF TGTGCCAGCAGTTTTCGGACAGGGCGTAATGAAAAACTGTTTTTT
NA TRBJ1-1 TRBV9 TRBD1 CASSPQGQGAEAFF TGTGCCAGCAGCCCCCAAGGACAGGGCGCTGAAGCTTTCTTT
few TRBJ1-4 TRBV25-1 TRBD1 CASSEEGDSPWNEKLFF TGTGCCAGCAGTGAAGAAGGGGACAGTCCTTGGAATGAAAAACTGTTTTTT
once TRBJ2-2 TRBV11-3 TRBD2 CASSLLAEGELFF TGTGCCAGCAGCTTGCTAGCGGAGGGGGAGCTGTTTTTT
NA TRBJ2-4 TRBV6-1 NA CASSEAGGAPQYF TGTGCCAGCAGTGAAGCCGGAGGGGCCCCTCAGTACTTC
NA TRBJ1-1 TRBV28 NA CASSSPRVFIPEAFF TGTGCCAGCAGTTCCCCCAGGGTGTTTATTCCTGAAGCTTTCTTT
NA TRBJ2-3 TRBV27 TRBD2 CASTLNGGRATDTQYF TGTGCCAGCACCCTAAATGGCGGGAGGGCCACAGATACGCAGTATTTT
NA TRBJ1-4 TRBV19 NA CASSIGGHSNEKLFF TGTGCCAGTAGTATAGGGGGACACAGTAATGAAAAACTGTTTTTT
NA TRBJ2-3 TRBV15 NA CATRGGARSTDTQYF TGTGCCACCAGAGGCGGGGCGAGAAGCACAGATACGCAGTATTTT
NA TRBJ2-1 TRBV4-1 NA CASSHDLATTGEQFF TGCGCCAGCAGCCACGATCTAGCCACTACGGGTGAGCAGTTCTTC
NA TRBJ2-3 TRBV7-9 NA CASSLVLAPDTQYF TGTGCCAGCAGCTTAGTTTTGGCCCCAGATACGCAGTATTTT
NA TRBJ1-4 TRBV7-9 TRBD1 CASSLQGATNEKLFF TGTGCCAGCAGCTTACAGGGGGCAACTAATGAAAAACTGTTTTTT
few TRBJ2-1 TRBV7-2 NA CASSSLLVTPAYNEQFF TGTGCCAGCAGCTCCTTACTAGTTACCCCCGCCTACAATGAGCAGTTCTTC
NA TRBJ2-5 TRBV2 TRBD1 CASQGDPGQLTGTQYF TGTGCCAGCCAGGGGGATCCGGGACAGTTGACAGGGACCCAGTACTTC
NA TRBJ2-3 TRBV11-2 NA CASSFGDTQYF TGTGCCAGCAGCTTCGGAGATACGCAGTATTTT
NA TRBJ2-3 TRBV6-1 TRBD2 CASSEWGGQTDTQYF TGTGCCAGCAGTGAGTGGGGGGGTCAGACAGATACGCAGTATTTT
NA TRBJ1-5 TRBV10-2 NA CASRGLGGGNQPQHF TGCGCCAGCAGGGGACTCGGCGGCGGCAATCAGCCCCAGCATTTT
NA TRBJ1-1 TRBV5-5 TRBD1 CASSLTYRGNTEAFF TGTGCCAGCAGCTTGACCTACAGGGGGAACACTGAAGCTTTCTTT
NA TRBJ2-3 TRBV7-6 NA CASSFPGTDRAADTQYF TGTGCCAGCAGCTTTCCCGGGACTGACCGGGCAGCAGATACGCAGTATTTT
NA TRBJ1-1 TRBV29-1 NA CSVGGVAEAFF TGCAGCGTCGGAGGGGTGGCTGAAGCTTTCTTT
once TRBJ1-2 TRBV7-2 NA CASSTPGYGYTF TGTGCCAGCAGCACACCAGGGTATGGCTACACCTTC
NA TRBJ2-3 TRBV5-4 TRBD1 CASSLEGQPTDTQYF TGTGCCAGCAGCTTGGAGGGACAGCCCACAGATACGCAGTATTTT
NA TRBJ2-2 TRBV6-2/TRBV6-3 NA CASSIKRTGELFF TGTGCCAGCAGTATCAAGCGGACCGGGGAGCTGTTTTTT
NA TRBJ2-2 TRBV5-1 TRBD1 CASSLARQGLAGELFF TGCGCCAGCAGCTTGGCCCGACAGGGATTGGCCGGGGAGCTGTTTTTT
NA TRBJ2-1 TRBV20-1 TRBD2 CSASPGGAYNEQFF TGCAGTGCTAGTCCCGGGGGGGCATACAATGAGCAGTTCTTC
few TRBJ1-1 TRBV5-6 NA CASSLGGPTNTEAFF TGTGCCAGCAGCTTAGGAGGACCGACGAACACTGAAGCTTTCTTT
NA TRBJ2-2 TRBV19 TRBD1 CASSPRTGETGELFF TGTGCCAGTAGTCCAAGGACAGGGGAGACCGGGGAGCTGTTTTTT
NA TRBJ2-1 TRBV5-5 TRBD2 CASTSGGSSYNEQFF TGTGCCAGCACCTCGGGGGGGAGCTCCTACAATGAGCAGTTCTTC
NA TRBJ2-3 TRBV13 NA CASSARGDTQYF TGTGCCAGCAGCGCCCGGGGTGATACGCAGTATTTT
NA TRBJ1-1 TRBV27 TRBD1 CASSGGDRVLNTEAFF TGTGCCAGCAGTGGAGGGGACAGGGTGCTGAACACTGAAGCTTTCTTT
many TRBJ1-4 TRBV20-1 NA CSAGTSTLFF TGCAGTGCTGGGACATCCACTCTGTTTTTT
NA TRBJ2-6 TRBV29-1 NA CSVEDGLTGANVLTF TGCAGCGTTGAAGACGGGTTGACTGGGGCCAACGTCCTGACTTTC
NA TRBJ1-3 TRBV4-2 NA CASSQDYRSSGNTIYF TGTGCCAGCAGCCAAGACTATCGGAGCTCTGGAAACACCATATATTTT
NA TRBJ1-5 TRBV18 TRBD1 CASSPGQGNQPQHF TGTGCCAGCTCACCTGGACAGGGGAATCAGCCCCAGCATTTT
NA TRBJ2-1 TRBV20-1 TRBD2 CSGGDYSEQFF TGCAGTGGTGGGGACTACAGTGAGCAGTTCTTC
few TRBJ1-6 TRBV18 NA CASSPYGVTGSPLHF TGTGCCAGCTCACCATACGGGGTTACGGGTTCACCCCTCCACTTT
NA TRBJ1-1 TRBV28 NA CASRPQRGRGYTEAFF TGTGCCAGCAGACCGCAGCGGGGGCGAGGATACACTGAAGCTTTCTTT
NA TRBJ1-2 TRBV25-1 TRBD1 CASSEEGQGRYGYTF TGTGCCAGCAGTGAGGAGGGACAGGGGAGGTATGGCTACACCTTC
once TRBJ1-5 TRBV5-1 NA CASSLLQGSQPQHF TGCGCCAGCAGCTTGCTCCAGGGGAGTCAGCCCCAGCATTTT
few TRBJ1-6 TRBV27 TRBD1 CASSLRTGGNSPLHF TGTGCCAGCAGTTTAAGGACAGGGGGCAATTCACCCCTCCACTTT
NA TRBJ2-1 TRBV4-3 TRBD2 CASSQGELAGAKDEQFF TGCGCCAGCAGCCAAGGGGAACTAGCGGGCGCTAAGGATGAGCAGTTCTTC
NA TRBJ2-4 TRBV19 NA CASSNLNIQYF TGTGCCAGTAGTAATCTGAACATTCAGTACTTC